This T cell receptor beta chain is drawn from a study of response to subunit inactivated influenza vaccine. The V and J ends lost 8 bases and 6 bases respectively, with 14 bases between them. Germline CDR1 reads SGHTA; CDR2 reads FQGNSA. The CDR3 is made up of 13 amino acids. Overall study findings and caveats: Each seasonal flu vaccination may recruit only limited new T cells, authors suggested.

This clonotype was recorded at least ten times. Its antigen remains unknown. TCRdb re-analysed the RT-PCR reads in MiXCR, keeping a single row per CDR3 protein. The data show roughly 520,000 distinct CDR3 sequences, 25% seen once. This clonotype originated in a man aged 50 to 60 who received an inactivated influenza vaccine. The chain couples TRBV7-2 to TRBJ2-4, with D tentatively TRBD1 (6 bases). This specimen was CD4+ T cells sorted from PBMCs, taken less than 6 days after vaccination. Here the CDR3 reads CASGAVQGNIQYF. The CDR3 DNA reads TGTGCCAGCGGGGCGGTACAGGGAAACATTCAGTACTTC.